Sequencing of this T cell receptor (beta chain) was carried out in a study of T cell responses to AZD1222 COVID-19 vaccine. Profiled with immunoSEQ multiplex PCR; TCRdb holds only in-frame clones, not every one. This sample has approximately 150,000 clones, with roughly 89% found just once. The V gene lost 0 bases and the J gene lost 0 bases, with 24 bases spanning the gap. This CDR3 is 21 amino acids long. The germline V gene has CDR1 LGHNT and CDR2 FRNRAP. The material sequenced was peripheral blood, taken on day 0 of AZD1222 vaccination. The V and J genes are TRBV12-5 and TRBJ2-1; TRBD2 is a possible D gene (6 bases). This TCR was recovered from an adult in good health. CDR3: CASGLVRRGVLPTSSYNEQFF. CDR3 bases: TGTGCTAGTGGTTTGGTACGGCGGGGAGTCCTACCGACGAGCTCCTACAATGAGCAGTTCTTC.